This record looks at one T cell receptor beta chain sequence and its context. The antigen is unknown. CDR3 length: 14 residues. Trimming stripped 5 bases from V and 0 bases from J, with 11 bases between. The germline gives CDR1 SGHAT, CDR2 FQNNGV. The table came from immunoSEQ multiplex PCR; TCRdb's copy has only in-frame clones and leaves some out. In the table there are 74,000 or so clones, around 84% of which are singletons. This sample was taken from a study of T cell responses to AZD1222 COVID-19 vaccine. Study-wide context: Second doses at about 4 or about 12 weeks were pooled. Notes on the study in general: Researchers report vaccine-associated CD4 TCRs spanning spike, with dominance at 160-218 and 743-854. Clonal diversity was possibly underestimated; the donors were predominantly white British and more often female.

The chain recombines TRBV11-2 with TRBJ2-7; no clear D. The source is an adult in good health. Sample: peripheral blood, taken on day 0 of AZD1222 vaccination. DNA of the CDR3: TGTGCCAGCAGCCCTCGGGCAAGCTCCTACGAGCAGTACTTC. The encoded protein is CASSPRASSYEQYF.